This TCR beta chain is from a study of shared clonotypes between healthy human individuals. The CDR3 runs to 14 residues. Trimming cost V 1 base and J 6 bases; bases outside gene matches: 3. From germline, CDR1 is SGHRS and CDR2 YFSETQ. Selected positively for CCR7 and CD45RO-negative, naive CD8 cells excluded terminally differentiated effector memory CD45RA+ cells. Sequencing was performed with immunoSEQ multiplex PCR; in TCRdb, only in-frame clones are kept and a portion is missing. The table records nearly 2 million clones, roughly 94% of them present only once. The chain joins TRBV5-1 to TRBJ1-2, with TRBD1 matching over 10 bases. This sequence originates from a man between 18 and 35 years old in good health. The sequencing input was naive CD8+ T cells sorted from blood. The CDR3 loop reads CASSLLDRGDGYTF. As DNA, the CDR3 is TGCGCCAGCAGCTTGTTGGACAGGGGGGATGGCTACACCTTC.